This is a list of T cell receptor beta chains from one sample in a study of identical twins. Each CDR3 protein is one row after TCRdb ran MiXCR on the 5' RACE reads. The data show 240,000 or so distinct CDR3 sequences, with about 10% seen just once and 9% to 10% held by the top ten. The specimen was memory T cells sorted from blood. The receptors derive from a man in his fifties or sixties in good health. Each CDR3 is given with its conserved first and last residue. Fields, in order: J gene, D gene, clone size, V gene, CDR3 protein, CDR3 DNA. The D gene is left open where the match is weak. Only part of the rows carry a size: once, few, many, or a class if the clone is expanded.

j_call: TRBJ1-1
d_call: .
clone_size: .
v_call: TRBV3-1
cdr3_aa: CASSQPQGTEAFF
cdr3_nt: TGTGCCAGCAGCCAACCCCAAGGCACTGAAGCTTTCTTT

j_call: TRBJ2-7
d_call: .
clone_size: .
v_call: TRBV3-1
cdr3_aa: CASSPTAQGYEQYF
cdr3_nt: TGTGCTAGCAGTCCGACCGCACAGGGCTACGAGCAGTACTTC

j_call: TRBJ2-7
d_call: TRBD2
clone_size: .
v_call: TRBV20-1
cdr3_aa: CSARWTSGGNEQYF
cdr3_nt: TGCAGTGCTAGGTGGACTAGCGGGGGGAACGAGCAGTACTTC

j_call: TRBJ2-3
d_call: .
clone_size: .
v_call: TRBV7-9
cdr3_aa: CASSLAGVSGTDTQYF
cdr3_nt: TGTGCCAGCAGCTTAGCAGGGGTGAGCGGCACAGATACGCAGTATTTT

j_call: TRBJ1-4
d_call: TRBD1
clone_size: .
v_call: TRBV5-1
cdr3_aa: CASSLNRGNEKLFF
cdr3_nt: TGCGCCAGCAGCTTGAACAGGGGGAATGAAAAACTGTTTTTT

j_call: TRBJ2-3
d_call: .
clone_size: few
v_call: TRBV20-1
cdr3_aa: CSAYTGQDTQYF
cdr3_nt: TGCAGTGCTTATACGGGCCAGGATACGCAGTATTTT

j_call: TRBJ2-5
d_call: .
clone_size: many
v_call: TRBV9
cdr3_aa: CASSVGPQETQYF
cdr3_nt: TGTGCCAGCAGCGTAGGACCCCAAGAGACCCAGTACTTC

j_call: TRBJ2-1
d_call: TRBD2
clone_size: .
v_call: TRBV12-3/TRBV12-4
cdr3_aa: CASNPGLANNEQFF
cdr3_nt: TGTGCCAGCAACCCGGGACTAGCTAACAATGAGCAGTTCTTC

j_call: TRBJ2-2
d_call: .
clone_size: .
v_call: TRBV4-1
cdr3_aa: CASSQDRGRGVGGELFF
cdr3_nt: TGCGCCAGCAGCCAAGATCGCGGCAGGGGTGTGGGTGGGGAGCTGTTTTTT

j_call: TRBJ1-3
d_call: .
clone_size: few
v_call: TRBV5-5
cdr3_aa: CASSLLAVTSGNTIYF
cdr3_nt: TGTGCCAGCAGCTTGTTGGCGGTAACCTCTGGAAACACCATATATTTT

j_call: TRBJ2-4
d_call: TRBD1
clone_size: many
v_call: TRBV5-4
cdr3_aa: CASSLGDRTNIQYF
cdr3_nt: TGTGCCAGCAGCTTGGGGGACAGGACCAACATTCAGTACTTC